This TCR beta chain was sequenced during a study of blood T cell repertoires in COVID-19. In the study overall: The cDNA or gDNA used as material had been derived from T cells, B-cell-depleted T cells, or PBMCs.

V dropped 6 bases and J dropped 0; count of bases not matched to a gene: 6. This CDR3 spans 15 amino acids. Germline assignment: CDR1 SNHLY and CDR2 FYNNEI. This table comes from immunoSEQ multiplex PCR, and its TCRdb copy is limited to in-frame clones, with some not included. The data contain more than 95,000 clones, roughly four fifths of them singletons. The sample was peripheral blood. V gene TRBV2 combines with J gene TRBJ2-3, with 7 bases aligning to TRBD2. The sequence was obtained from a man between 65 and 85 years old with active or convalescent COVID-19. The CDR3 sequence: CASRETSSSTDTQYF. Written as DNA, the CDR3 is TGTGCCAGCAGGGAGACTAGCTCAAGCACAGATACGCAGTATTTT. Full variable domain (missing parts from reference TRBV2 and TRBJ2-3): EPEVTQTPSHQVTQMGQEVILRCVPISNHLYFYWYRQILGQKVEFLVSFYNNEISEKSEIFDDQFSVERPDGSNFTLKIRSTKLEDSAMYFCASRETSSSTDTQYFGPGTRLTVL.